This is a list of T cell receptor beta chains from one sample in a study of PD-1 blockade in mismatch repair-deficient tumors. Method: immunoSEQ multiplex PCR; TCRdb's copy keeps in-frame clones and lacks some. The data contain over 100,000 clones, 60% to 85% of them singletons. The source material was peripheral blood, sampled about 60 weeks after starting pembrolizumab. All receptors come from an adult with mismatch repair-deficient cancer. Both conserved end residues are part of each CDR3. D genes are given only for firm matches. Part of the rows lack a size; the others show once, few, many or a class for expanded clones.

d_call	j_call	v_call	clone_size	cdr3_aa	cdr3_nt
TRBD2	TRBJ2-7	TRBV5-4	.	CASSFGLAENYEQYF	TGTGCCAGCAGTTTCGGACTAGCGGAAAATTACGAGCAGTACTTC
.	TRBJ1-1	TRBV10-1	.	CASSEYQSNTEAFF	TGCGCCAGCAGTGAGTACCAGTCGAACACTGAAGCTTTCTTT
.	TRBJ1-5	TRBV7-9	.	CASSLAKGADKHF	TGTGCCAGCAGCTTAGCGAAAGGCGCTGATAAGCATTTT
TRBD1	TRBJ2-5	TRBV19	.	CASSSGQGDGETQYF	TGTGCCAGTAGTTCTGGACAGGGGGATGGTGAGACCCAGTACTTC
TRBD1	TRBJ1-1	TRBV29-1	.	CSVEGGAGGGTEAFF	TGCAGCGTTGAAGGTGGGGCAGGGGGCGGAACTGAAGCTTTCTTT
.	TRBJ2-4	TRBV27	many	CASSSAESAKNIQYF	TGTGCCAGCAGTTCCGCAGAGTCAGCCAAAAACATTCAGTACTTC
.	TRBJ2-1	TRBV11-1	.	CASSPEGTRNEQFF	TGTGCCAGCAGCCCAGAGGGGACTCGAAATGAGCAGTTCTTC
.	TRBJ1-1	TRBV14	.	CASSPPPDMNTEAFF	TGTGCCAGCAGCCCCCCGCCAGACATGAACACTGAAGCTTTCTTT
.	TRBJ1-1	TRBV27	few	CASSLGGANTEAFF	TGTGCCAGCAGTTTAGGGGGGGCGAACACTGAAGCTTTCTTT
.	TRBJ2-7	TRBV10-3	.	CATKPLAHSYEQYF	TGTGCCACGAAGCCACTAGCACACTCCTACGAGCAGTACTTC
.	TRBJ1-2	TRBV6-6	.	CASRMYRAGYTF	TGTGCCAGCAGGATGTACAGGGCTGGCTACACCTTC
.	TRBJ1-5	TRBV27	.	CASSLGGPRQPQHF	TGTGCCAGCAGTTTGGGGGGTCCCAGGCAGCCCCAGCATTTT
TRBD1	TRBJ1-1	TRBV19	once	CASRLAGTGTEAFF	TGTGCCAGTAGATTGGCCGGGACAGGGACTGAAGCTTTCTTT
.	TRBJ2-2	TRBV5-1	.	CASSPGGAYTGELFF	TGCGCCAGCAGCCCTGGGGGGGCCTACACCGGGGAGCTGTTTTTT
.	TRBJ1-2	TRBV29-1	.	CSVELWGNYGYTF	TGCAGCGTTGAATTGTGGGGTAACTATGGCTACACCTTC
TRBD1	TRBJ1-1	TRBV7-8	.	CASSARGLNTEAFF	TGTGCCAGCAGCGCCAGGGGGTTGAACACTGAAGCTTTCTTT
.	TRBJ2-7	TRBV11-3	.	CASSLQPGIEYF	TGTGCCAGCAGCCTGCAACCAGGGATAGAGTACTTC
TRBD2	TRBJ2-1	TRBV27	.	CASSFLGAVGAGGRRFF	TGTGCCAGCAGTTTCCTCGGTGCGGTAGGAGCGGGAGGGAGGAGGTTCTTC
.	TRBJ1-1	TRBV11-2	.	CASSWERGHTEAFF	TGTGCCAGCAGCTGGGAGCGGGGACACACTGAAGCTTTCTTT
.	TRBJ1-3	TRBV29-1	.	CSVDAGDRNTIYF	TGCAGCGTTGACGCAGGGGATAGAAACACCATATATTTT
TRBD1	TRBJ2-3	TRBV27	.	CASGNSPGQGFGVQYF	TGTGCCAGCGGAAATAGCCCGGGACAGGGGTTTGGTGTGCAGTATTTT
TRBD2	TRBJ2-5	TRBV29-1	few	CSVGVPGLSFIETQYF	TGCAGCGTTGGGGTCCCGGGACTATCATTTATAGAGACCCAGTACTTC
.	TRBJ2-6	TRBV5-6	.	CASSLSGSGANVLTF	TGTGCCAGCAGCTTGAGCGGGTCCGGGGCCAACGTCCTGACTTTC
.	TRBJ2-3	TRBV11-2	.	CASSRRAVDTDTQYF	TGTGCCAGCAGCCGCCGGGCTGTCGACACAGATACGCAGTATTTT
.	TRBJ2-2	TRBV5-1	.	CASSLGPQFSGELFF	TGCGCCAGCAGCTTGGGGCCCCAATTCAGCGGGGAGCTGTTTTTT
.	TRBJ1-4	TRBV5-5	.	CASSLDGIPTNEKLFF	TGTGCCAGCAGCTTGGACGGGATACCAACTAATGAAAAACTGTTTTTT
.	TRBJ1-5	TRBV6-1	.	CATETEYSNQPQHF	TGTGCCACAGAGACAGAATATAGCAATCAGCCCCAGCATTTT
.	TRBJ2-2	TRBV7-6	.	CASSPSLYTGELFF	TGTGCCAGCAGCCCGTCGTTGTACACCGGGGAGCTGTTTTTT
.	TRBJ1-5	TRBV28	few	CASKGWQGEDQPQHF	TGTGCCAGCAAGGGGTGGCAGGGAGAAGATCAGCCCCAGCATTTT
TRBD2	TRBJ2-1	TRBV7-3	.	CASSSTSGRQDEQFF	TGTGCCAGCAGCTCTACTAGCGGGAGGCAGGATGAGCAGTTCTTC
TRBD2	TRBJ2-7	TRBV2	.	CASRGTSGGYEQYF	TGTGCCAGCAGGGGGACTAGCGGGGGCTACGAGCAGTACTTC
.	TRBJ1-4	TRBV29-1	.	CSVEDVDSGAWEKLFF	TGCAGCGTTGAAGATGTGGACTCAGGGGCTTGGGAAAAACTGTTTTTT
TRBD1	TRBJ2-7	TRBV5-8	once	CASSRWDRDDEQYF	TGTGCCAGCAGCCGGTGGGACAGGGACGACGAGCAGTACTTC
.	TRBJ1-2	TRBV7-9	few	CAVQGQGNYGYTF	TGTGCTGTTCAAGGTCAGGGGAACTATGGCTACACCTTC
.	TRBJ2-7	TRBV5-6	few	CASSFRAVYEQYF	TGTGCCAGCAGCTTCCGGGCTGTCTACGAGCAGTACTTC
.	TRBJ1-1	TRBV4-1	.	CASSYASGTEAFF	TGCGCCAGCAGCTACGCCTCGGGTACTGAAGCTTTCTTT
.	TRBJ2-5	TRBV27	once	CARGDGDQETQYF	TGTGCCAGGGGGGACGGAGACCAAGAGACCCAGTACTTC
.	TRBJ1-1	TRBV4-1	once	CASSQEKRQSLREAFF	TGCGCCAGCAGCCAAGAAAAAAGACAGTCTCTTAGAGAAGCTTTCTTT
.	TRBJ2-5	TRBV28	.	CASSRNMRQETQYF	TGTGCCAGCAGCCGGAATATGCGGCAAGAGACCCAGTACTTC
TRBD2	TRBJ2-1	TRBV6-5	.	CASSSGDSSYNEQFF	TGTGCCAGCTCTAGCGGGGATAGCTCCTACAATGAGCAGTTCTTC
.	TRBJ1-1	TRBV4-1	.	CASSQDRFGLNTEAFF	TGCGCCAGCAGCCAAGATCGGTTCGGCCTGAACACTGAAGCTTTCTTT
.	TRBJ2-2	TRBV27	.	CASCLTQITLNTGELFF	TGTGCCAGCTGCCTGACCCAAATTACACTGAACACCGGGGAGCTGTTTTTT
.	TRBJ1-5	TRBV5-1	.	CASSEGINQPQHF	TGCGCCAGCAGCGAGGGAATCAATCAGCCCCAGCATTTT
.	TRBJ2-3	TRBV11-3	.	CASSHGEADTQYF	TGTGCCAGCAGCCACGGGGAGGCAGATACGCAGTATTTT
.	TRBJ2-5	TRBV27	.	CASSFVRQPQETQYF	TGTGCCAGCAGTTTCGTCCGACAGCCCCAAGAGACCCAGTACTTC
TRBD1	TRBJ2-3	TRBV5-4	.	CASSSKTGGTDTQYF	TGTGCCAGCAGCTCGAAGACAGGGGGCACAGATACGCAGTATTTT
.	TRBJ2-3	TRBV9	.	CASSAEGGFGRDTQYF	TGTGCCAGCAGCGCAGAAGGCGGGTTCGGGCGGGATACGCAGTATTTT
TRBD1	TRBJ2-7	TRBV25-1	.	CASRKGQGASYEQYF	TGTGCCAGCAGAAAAGGACAGGGGGCATCATACGAGCAGTACTTC
.	TRBJ1-5	TRBV7-3	.	CASSLGGGQPQHF	TGTGCCAGCAGCTTAGGTGGGGGGCAGCCCCAGCATTTT
TRBD1	TRBJ2-2	TRBV5-1	few	CASSSGTDTGELFF	TGCGCCAGCAGCTCCGGGACAGACACCGGGGAGCTGTTTTTT
TRBD1	TRBJ2-5	TRBV5-1	.	CASSLQTGVETQYF	TGCGCCAGCAGCCTGCAAACAGGGGTGGAGACCCAGTACTTC
.	TRBJ2-7	TRBV7-9	.	CASSSSDRTYEQYF	TGTGCCAGCAGCAGCAGTGACAGGACCTACGAGCAGTACTTC
.	TRBJ1-5	TRBV6-5	.	CASSYREAGQPQHF	TGTGCCAGCAGTTACAGGGAGGCGGGTCAGCCCCAGCATTTT
.	TRBJ2-2	TRBV5-5	.	CASSLDGRVVRTGELFF	TGTGCCAGCAGCTTGGACGGACGGGTCGTTAGGACCGGGGAGCTGTTTTTT
.	TRBJ2-7	TRBV2	.	CASTISHEQYF	TGTGCCAGCACTATATCCCACGAGCAGTACTTC
.	TRBJ2-7	TRBV7-6	.	CASSLDGNEQYF	TGTGCCAGCAGCCTAGACGGCAACGAGCAGTACTTC
.	TRBJ2-5	TRBV5-6	.	CASGPQEIDETQYF	TGTGCCAGCGGCCCCCAAGAGATAGATGAGACCCAGTACTTC
.	TRBJ2-1	TRBV5-4	once	CASSPTVYNEQFF	TGTGCCAGCAGCCCGACAGTGTACAATGAGCAGTTCTTC
.	TRBJ1-2	TRBV27	.	CASSLRQGSANYGYTF	TGTGCCAGCAGTTTGCGTCAGGGCTCTGCTAACTATGGCTACACCTTC